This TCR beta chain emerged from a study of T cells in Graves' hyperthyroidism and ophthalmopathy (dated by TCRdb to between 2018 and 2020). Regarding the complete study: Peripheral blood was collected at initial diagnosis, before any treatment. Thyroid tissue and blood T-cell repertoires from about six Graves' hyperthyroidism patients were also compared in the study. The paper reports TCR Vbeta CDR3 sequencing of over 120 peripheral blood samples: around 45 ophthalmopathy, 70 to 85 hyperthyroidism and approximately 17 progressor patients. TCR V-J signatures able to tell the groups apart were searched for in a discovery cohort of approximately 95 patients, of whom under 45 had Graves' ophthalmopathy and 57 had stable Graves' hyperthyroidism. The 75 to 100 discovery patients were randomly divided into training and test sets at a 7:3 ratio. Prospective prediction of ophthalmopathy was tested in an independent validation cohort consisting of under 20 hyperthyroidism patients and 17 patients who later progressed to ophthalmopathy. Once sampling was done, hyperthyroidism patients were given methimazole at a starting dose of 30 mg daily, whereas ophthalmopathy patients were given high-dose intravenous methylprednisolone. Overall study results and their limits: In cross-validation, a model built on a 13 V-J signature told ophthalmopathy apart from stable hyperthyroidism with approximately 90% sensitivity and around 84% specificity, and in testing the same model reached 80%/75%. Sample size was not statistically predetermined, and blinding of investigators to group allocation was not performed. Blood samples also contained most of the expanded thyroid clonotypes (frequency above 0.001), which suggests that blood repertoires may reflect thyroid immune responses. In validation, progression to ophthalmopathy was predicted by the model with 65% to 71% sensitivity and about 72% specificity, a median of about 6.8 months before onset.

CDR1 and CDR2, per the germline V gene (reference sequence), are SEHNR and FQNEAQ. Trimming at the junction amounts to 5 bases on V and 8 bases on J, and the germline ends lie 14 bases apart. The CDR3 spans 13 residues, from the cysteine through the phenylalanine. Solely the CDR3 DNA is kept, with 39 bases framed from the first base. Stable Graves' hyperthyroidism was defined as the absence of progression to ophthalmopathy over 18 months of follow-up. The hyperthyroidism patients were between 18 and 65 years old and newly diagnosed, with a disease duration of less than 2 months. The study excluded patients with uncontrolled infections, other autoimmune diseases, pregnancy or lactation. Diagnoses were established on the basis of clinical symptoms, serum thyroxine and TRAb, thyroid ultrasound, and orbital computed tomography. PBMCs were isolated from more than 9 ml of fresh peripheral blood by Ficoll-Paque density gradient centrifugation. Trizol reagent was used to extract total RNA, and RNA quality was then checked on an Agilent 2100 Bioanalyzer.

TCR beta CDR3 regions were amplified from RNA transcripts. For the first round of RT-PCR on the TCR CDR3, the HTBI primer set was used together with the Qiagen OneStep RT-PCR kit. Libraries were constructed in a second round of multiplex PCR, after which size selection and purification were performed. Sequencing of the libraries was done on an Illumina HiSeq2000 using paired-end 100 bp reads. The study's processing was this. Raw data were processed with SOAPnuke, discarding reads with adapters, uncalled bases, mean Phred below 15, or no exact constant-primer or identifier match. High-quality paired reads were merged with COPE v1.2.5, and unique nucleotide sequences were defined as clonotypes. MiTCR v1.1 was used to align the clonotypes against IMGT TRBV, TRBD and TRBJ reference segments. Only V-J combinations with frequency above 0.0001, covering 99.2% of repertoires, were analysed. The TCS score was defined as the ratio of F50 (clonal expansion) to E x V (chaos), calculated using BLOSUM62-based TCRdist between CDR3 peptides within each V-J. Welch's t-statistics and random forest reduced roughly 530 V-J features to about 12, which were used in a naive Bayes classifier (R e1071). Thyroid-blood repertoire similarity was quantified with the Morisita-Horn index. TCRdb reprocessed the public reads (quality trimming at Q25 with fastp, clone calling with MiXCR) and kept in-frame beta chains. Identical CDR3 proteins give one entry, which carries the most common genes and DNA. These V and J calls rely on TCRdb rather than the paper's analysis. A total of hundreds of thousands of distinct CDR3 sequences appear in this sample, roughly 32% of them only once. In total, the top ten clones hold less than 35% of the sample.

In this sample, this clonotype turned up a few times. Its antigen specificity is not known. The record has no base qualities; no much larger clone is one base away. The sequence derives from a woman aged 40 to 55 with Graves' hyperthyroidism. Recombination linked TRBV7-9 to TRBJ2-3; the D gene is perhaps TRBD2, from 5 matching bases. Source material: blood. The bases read TGTGCCAGCAGCCCGGAGGTCCATGGTACGCAGTATTTT. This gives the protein CASSPEVHGTQYF.